What follows are 3 T cell receptor beta chains derived from one specimen sequenced in a study of graft-versus-host responses after intestinal transplantation. Using immunoSEQ multiplex PCR, the repertoire was profiled, and TCRdb retains in-frame clones only, with some absent. The data contain about 88,000 clones, 85% to 90% of them seen just once; the ten biggest clones take up 0.11%. No antigen has been identified for these receptors. The material sequenced was unstimulated CD4+ T cells sorted from spleen or lymph node cells, taken before intestinal transplant. All receptors come from a human donor who received an intestinal transplant.

CDR3 nucleotide sequence: TGCGCCAGCAGCCAAGTGGGGGGTCCCCAGCATTTT. It specifies CASSQVGGPQHF. The rearrangement uses TRBV4-1 and TRBJ1-5, with D tentatively TRBD1 (5 bases). With 1 base removed from V and 10 bases from J, the gap between germline ends came to 8 bases. Germline CDR1 MGHRA, CDR2 YSYEKL. The CDR3 sequence is 12 residues long.

The count of this clone is one. The chain has TRBV11-2 and TRBJ1-6; D not resolved. V gave up 4 bases and J gave up 8 bases, with 3 bases separating them. This CDR3 is built from 11 residues. The germline V gene encodes CDR1 SGHAT and CDR2 FQNNGV. The CDR3 protein is CASSSDSPLHF. Written as DNA, the CDR3 is TGTGCCAGCAGCTCCGATTCACCCCTCCACTTT.

The chain links TRBV9 to TRBJ1-6; D gene uncertain. V was cut by 2 bases and J by 8 bases, with 17 bases left in between. The CDR3 consists of 16 residues. The germline V gene has CDR1 SGDLS and CDR2 YYNGEE. The CDR3 sequence is CASSVSPGSMDSPLHF. The CDR3 bases are TGTGCCAGCAGCGTGAGCCCCGGGTCTATGGATTCACCCCTCCACTTT.